This TCR beta chain derives from a study of T cells after yellow fever vaccination. Using its own MiXCR run on the 5' RACE reads, TCRdb lists one record per CDR3 protein. The sample records some 390,000 distinct CDR3 sequences, under 20% being singletons. Germline loops: CDR1 MGHRA, CDR2 YSYEKL. V shed 0 bases and J shed 1 base, with 10 bases lying between them. This CDR3 is built from 16 residues. This clonotype was observed a few times. Material: PBMCs, obtained before the yellow fever booster vaccination. The clonotype originates from a man between 18 and 29 years old who received the YFV17D yellow fever vaccine. The rearrangement links TRBV4-1 to TRBJ1-5; D is unclear. The CDR3 spells CASSQDRGSSNQPQHF. The CDR3 bases are TGCGCCAGCAGCCAAGATCGGGGTTCGAGCAATCAGCCCCAGCATTTT.